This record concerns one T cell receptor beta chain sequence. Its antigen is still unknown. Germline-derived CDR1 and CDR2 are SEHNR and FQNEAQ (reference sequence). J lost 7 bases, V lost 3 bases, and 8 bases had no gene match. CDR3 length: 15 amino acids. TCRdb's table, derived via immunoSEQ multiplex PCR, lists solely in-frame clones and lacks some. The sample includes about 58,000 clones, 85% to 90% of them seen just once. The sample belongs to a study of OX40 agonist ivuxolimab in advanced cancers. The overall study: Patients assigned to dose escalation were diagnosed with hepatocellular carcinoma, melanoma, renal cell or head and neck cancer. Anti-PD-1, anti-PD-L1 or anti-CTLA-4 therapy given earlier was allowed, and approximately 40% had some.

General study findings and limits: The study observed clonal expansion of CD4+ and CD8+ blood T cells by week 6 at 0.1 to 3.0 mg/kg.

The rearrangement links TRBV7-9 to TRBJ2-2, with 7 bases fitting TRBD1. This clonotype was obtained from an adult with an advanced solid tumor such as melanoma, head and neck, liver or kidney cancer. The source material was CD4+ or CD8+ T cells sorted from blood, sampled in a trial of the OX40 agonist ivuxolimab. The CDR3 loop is CASSFWQGVNGELFF. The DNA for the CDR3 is TGTGCCAGCAGCTTTTGGCAGGGGGTGAACGGGGAGCTGTTTTTT.